These 18 T cell receptor beta chains were sequenced from one sample in a study of PD-1 blockade in classical Hodgkin lymphoma. Assay: immunoSEQ multiplex PCR; the TCRdb copy retains only in-frame clones and omits some. Found here are some 9,100 clones, roughly 83% of them singletons; the top ten hold roughly 1.5%. Time point indicated: cycle 4 day 1 (C4D1), after around six weeks of nivolumab. In every patient, relapse followed autologous stem cell transplantation, while exposure to brentuximab vedotin differed. Investigators isolated CD4+ T cells from thawed PBMCs through magnetic negative selection. The source was CD4+ T cells from blood, collected before the fourth cycle of nivolumab. Source of these receptors: a human donor with classical Hodgkin lymphoma.

The chain is built from TRBV30 and TRBJ2-3; 16 bases match TRBD2. The CDR3 contains 15 residues. J lost 4 bases, V lost 5 bases, and 3 bases had no gene match. Germline values: CDR1 GTSNPN, CDR2 SVGIG (reference sequence). CDR3 sequence: CAWGTSGGAADTQYF. In DNA, the CDR3 is TGTGCCTGGGGGACTAGCGGGGGGGCCGCAGATACGCAGTATTTT.

The chain combines TRBV7-9 with TRBJ1-1; unclear D gene. V lost 1 base and J 5 bases, leaving 14 bases between the germline ends. The CDR3 consists of 15 residues. Germline CDR1 is SEHNR and CDR2 is FQNEAQ (reference sequence). CDR3: CASSLGPALSTEAFF. The CDR3 DNA reads as TGTGCCAGCAGCTTAGGCCCAGCCTTATCGACTGAAGCTTTCTTT.

CDR3 sequence: CASSPIPDEQFF. The CDR3 DNA reads as TGTGCCAGCTCACCAATACCCGATGAGCAGTTCTTC. The gene calls are TRBV18 and TRBJ2-1, with no clear D. The CDR3 is 12 amino acids. Trimming shortened V by 2 bases and J by 8 bases, and 7 bases separated the two germline ends. Germline CDR1 is KGHSH and CDR2 is LQKENI. The full variable domain, completed using reference TRBV18 and TRBJ2-1, is NAGVMQNPRHLVRRRGQEARLRCSPMKGHSHVYWYRQLPEEGLKFMVYLQKENIIDESGMPKERFSAEFPKEGPSILRIQQVVRGDSAAYFCASSPIPDEQFFGPGTRLTVL.

The rearrangement links TRBV7-9 to TRBJ2-5; D is perhaps TRBD1 or TRBD2 (5 bases each). CDR1 SEHNR and CDR2 FQNEAQ come from the germline V gene (reference sequence). The CDR3 has 14 amino acids. Deletions cut 5 bases from V and 1 base from J, with 11 bases between. The CDR3 DNA reads TGTGCCAGCAGCCGGGGCGCGGCCCAAGAGACCCAGTACTTC. Residues: CASSRGAAQETQYF. Based on the CDR3 plus reference TRBV7-9 and TRBJ2-5, the full variable domain is DTGVSQNPRHKITKRGQNVTFRCDPISEHNRLYWYRQTLGQGPEFLTYFQNEAQLEKSRLLSDRFSAERPKGSFSTLEIQRTEQGDSAMYLCASSRGAAQETQYFGPGTRLLVL.

The CDR3 coding sequence is TGTGCCAGCAGTGTCCTTAACAGGGGCAATCAGCCCCAGCATTTT. Translated: CASSVLNRGNQPQHF. This chain links TRBV6-1 with TRBJ1-5; D is perhaps TRBD1 (6 bases). Germline V gives CDR1 MNHNS, CDR2 SASEGT. The length of the CDR3 is 15 residues. Between the trimmed V and J ends, which lost 4 bases and 2 bases, there was a span of 12 bases.

By share, this clone ranks as medium-sized (0.01 to 0.1%). The J gene is TRBJ1-2, the V gene TRBV29-1, with a weak D call TRBD1 (6 bases). Per germline, CDR1 SQVTM and CDR2 ANQGSEA. V shed 4 bases and J shed 7 bases, with 19 bases lying between them. The CDR3 spans 14 residues. CDR3 sequence: CSVGRGSGEGGYTF. The CDR3 nucleotides are TGCAGCGTTGGGAGGGGGAGCGGAGAAGGTGGCTACACCTTC.

This chain connects TRBV30 to TRBJ1-1; the D is unclear. The CDR3 has 16 amino acids. Germline V CDR1 and CDR2: GTSNPN, SVGIG (reference sequence). The V gene lost 4 bases and the J gene lost 1 base, with 19 bases spanning the gap. The CDR3 nucleotides are TGTGCCTGGACCCCCCCTTGGGCAGCCGCGAACACTGAAGCTTTCTTT. Translating it yields CAWTPPWAAANTEAFF.

This clone was detected once. The J gene is TRBJ1-2, the V gene TRBV4-1, with D possibly TRBD1 on 5 matching bases. V lost 1 base to trimming and J lost 3 bases, with 21 bases between them. Germline V lookup: CDR1 MGHRA, CDR2 YSYEKL. The CDR3 runs to 18 residues. The CDR3 here is CASSQVIYRKEVDYGYTF. The CDR3 region has the DNA TGCGCCAGCAGCCAAGTAATTTACAGGAAGGAAGTCGACTATGGCTACACCTTC.

J is TRBJ2-3 and V is TRBV7-6; 10 nucleotides match TRBD2. Germline V gene data show CDR1 as SGHVS and CDR2 as FNYEAQ. CDR3 length equals 19 residues. V lost 4 bases and J lost 3; bases outside the gene matches: 16. The DNA of the CDR3 is TGTGCCAGCAGCTCTCTCCCGGGCCGAAGCGGGGGGGGGACAGATACGCAGTATTTT. Protein sequence: CASSSLPGRSGGGTDTQYF.

The CDR3 is CASSLEFSQETQYF. CDR3 sequence (DNA): TGTGCCAGCAGCTTAGAATTCTCCCAAGAGACCCAGTACTTC. J is TRBJ2-5 and V is TRBV7-2; no reliable D call. V was shortened by 1 base and J by 1 base, with 7 bases between the two germline ends. Germline lookup yields CDR1 SGHTA and CDR2 FQGNSA. CDR3 length: 14 amino acids.

V usage is TRBV2 and J usage is TRBJ1-2; 8 bases map to TRBD1. The CDR3 has 14 amino acids. The ends lost 2 bases at V and 8 bases at J; junction bases unmatched: 7. Germline V gene sequence: CDR1 SNHLY, CDR2 FYNNEI. The CDR3 spells CASSESGRGRGYTF. Here the CDR3 DNA reads TGTGCCAGCAGTGAATCGGGCAGGGGGCGAGGCTACACCTTC.

For the CDR3, the DNA is TGTGCCAGCAGCTTGGGGGCGGGGCAAGGAAACTATGGCTACACCTTC. Translation: CASSLGAGQGNYGYTF. The J gene is TRBJ1-2, the V gene TRBV7-2, with D maybe TRBD1 (6 bases). The V gene lost 3 bases and the J gene lost 2 bases, with 16 bases spanning the gap. Germline V lookup: CDR1 SGHTA, CDR2 FQGNSA. The CDR3 has 16 residues. Drawing the rest from reference TRBV7-2 and TRBJ1-2, the complete variable domain is GAGVSQSPSNKVTEKGKDVELRCDPISGHTALYWYRQSLGQGLEFLIYFQGNSAPDKSGLPSDRFSAERTGGSVSTLTIQRTQQEDSAVYLCASSLGAGQGNYGYTFGSGTRLTVV.

The rearrangement uses TRBV5-1 and TRBJ1-3; no definite D call. The CDR3 totals 13 residues. The V gene lost 5 bases and the J gene lost 5 bases, with 11 bases spanning the gap. CDR1 SGHRS and CDR2 YFSETQ come from the germline V gene. The CDR3 is CASRSDGRNTIYF. CDR3 bases: TGCGCCAGCAGGTCGGACGGAAGAAACACCATATATTTT.

The rearrangement uses TRBV5-1 and TRBJ2-1; 8 positions match TRBD1. V was pared by 1 base and J by 7 bases, with 4 bases of the junction left unmatched. CDR3 length equals 14 residues. The germline V gene encodes CDR1 SGHRS and CDR2 YFSETQ. CDR3 coding DNA: TGCGCCAGCAGCTTGCCGCAGGGGGCAAATGAGCAGTTCTTC. Its protein is CASSLPQGANEQFF.

The chain employs TRBV18 and TRBJ1-6; TRBD1 aligns across 8 bases. The V gene end was trimmed by 3 bases and the J gene end by 7 bases; junction bases not matched to a gene: 5. Germline CDR1 KGHSH, CDR2 LQKENI. The CDR3 contains 15 residues. The CDR3 spells CASSPTGTGNSPLHF. CDR3 DNA: TGTGCCAGCTCACCGACCGGGACAGGAAATTCACCCCTCCACTTT. The entire variable domain, with the rest obtained from reference TRBV18 and TRBJ1-6, is as follows: NAGVMQNPRHLVRRRGQEARLRCSPMKGHSHVYWYRQLPEEGLKFMVYLQKENIIDESGMPKERFSAEFPKEGPSILRIQQVVRGDSAAYFCASSPTGTGNSPLHFGNGTRLTVT.

The chain employs TRBV28 and TRBJ1-5, with D perhaps TRBD1 (5 bases). Germline V lookup: CDR1 MDHEN, CDR2 SYDVKM. There are 15 residues in the CDR3. Trimming removed 8 bases at V and 6 bases at J, with 20 bases between. The CDR3 bases are TGTGCCAGCGGATTCGGGGCAGCCCGGACTCAGCCCCAGCATTTT. Its translation: CASGFGAARTQPQHF.

This clone was counted once. The J gene is TRBJ2-5, the V gene TRBV18, with 8 bases fitting TRBD2. CDR1 is KGHSH, CDR2 LQKENI, per germline. This CDR3 has 16 amino acids. The ends lost 4 bases at V and 0 bases at J; junction bases unmatched: 7. The CDR3 here is CASSLFGGAYQETQYF. The CDR3 coding sequence is TGTGCCAGCTCACTCTTCGGGGGGGCGTACCAAGAGACCCAGTACTTC.

This sequence joins TRBV25-1 and TRBJ1-6; D is perhaps TRBD1 (6 bases). The CDR3 runs to 13 residues. V lost 7 bases and J lost 8, with 12 bases in between. Germline V gives CDR1 MGHDK, CDR2 SYGVNS. The CDR3 protein is CASMRGVDSPLHF. Here the CDR3 DNA reads TGTGCCAGCATGAGGGGGGTTGATTCACCCCTCCACTTT.